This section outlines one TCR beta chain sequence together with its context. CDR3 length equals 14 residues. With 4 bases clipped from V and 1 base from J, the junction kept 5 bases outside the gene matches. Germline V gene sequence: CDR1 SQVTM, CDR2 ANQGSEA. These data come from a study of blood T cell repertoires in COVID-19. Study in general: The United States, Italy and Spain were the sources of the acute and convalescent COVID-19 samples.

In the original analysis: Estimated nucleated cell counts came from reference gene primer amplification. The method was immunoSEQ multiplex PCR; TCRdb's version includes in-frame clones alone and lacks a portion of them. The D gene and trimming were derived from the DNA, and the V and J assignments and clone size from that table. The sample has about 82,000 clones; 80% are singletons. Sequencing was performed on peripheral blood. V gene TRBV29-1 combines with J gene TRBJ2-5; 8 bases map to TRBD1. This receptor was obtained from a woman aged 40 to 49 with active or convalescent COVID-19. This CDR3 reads CSVGFGTGQETQYF. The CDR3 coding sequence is TGCAGCGTTGGATTTGGGACAGGCCAAGAGACCCAGTACTTC.